The 6 T cell receptor beta chains given below trace back to one sample, sequenced in a study of cytomegalovirus exposure and HLA in healthy donors. The PCR had 60 Vbeta and 13 Jbeta primers. Assay: immunoSEQ multiplex PCR; the TCRdb copy retains only in-frame clones and omits some. The repertoire has 95,000 to 150,000 clones, roughly 85% of them found once; the top ten carry about 20%. Sequencing used PBMCs. These receptors originate from a man aged 18 to 30 in good health and CMV-seropositive.

J is TRBJ2-5 and V is TRBV6-6; D unresolved. The CDR3 is 14 residues long. Germline V gene sequence: CDR1 MNHNY, CDR2 SVGAGI (reference sequence). V was cut by 2 bases and J by 1 base, with 8 bases left in between. The CDR3 DNA reads TGTGCCAGCAGTTACATGGCCGTCCAAGAGACCCAGTACTTC. Residues: CASSYMAVQETQYF.

V gene TRBV5-5 combines with J gene TRBJ2-7; 8 positions match TRBD1. CDR1 SGHKS and CDR2 YYEKEE come from the germline V gene (reference sequence). This CDR3 has 15 amino acids. The ends lost 0 bases at V and 4 bases at J; junction bases unmatched: 6. CDR3 nucleotide sequence: TGTGCCAGCAGCTTGGCCCAGGGGGCCAGGTACGAGCAGTACTTC. This gives the protein CASSLAQGARYEQYF.

V and J are TRBV29-1 and TRBJ1-2; no clear D gene. The CDR3 has 14 amino acids. Trimming left V 2 bases short and J 4 bases short, with 14 bases between. The germline V gene has CDR1 SQVTM and CDR2 ANQGSEA. The CDR3 DNA is TGCAGCGTTGAAATGGGTCTTCCTAGCTATGGCTACACCTTC. It codes for CSVEMGLPSYGYTF.

There are a few counts of this clone. The chain is built from TRBV2 and TRBJ1-1; D perhaps matches TRBD1 (6 bases). Trimming removed 3 bases from V and 0 bases from J, with 14 bases in between. The CDR3 has 16 residues. Germline V lookup: CDR1 SNHLY, CDR2 FYNNEI. The CDR3 sequence: CASSEGGAYMNTEAFF. In DNA, the CDR3 is TGTGCCAGCAGTGAGGGGGGGGCGTATATGAACACTGAAGCTTTCTTT.

The chain uses TRBV7-3 and TRBJ1-1, with a possible D match to TRBD1 (6 bases). V lost 0 bases and J lost 4, with 6 bases in between. The CDR3 totals 13 residues. Germline assignment: CDR1 SGHTA and CDR2 FQGTGA. The CDR3 bases are TGTGCCAGCAGCTTAACAGGGGGCACTGAAGCTTTCTTT. It yields the protein CASSLTGGTEAFF.

The chain uses TRBV6-6 and TRBJ2-3; unclear D gene. CDR3 length: 16 residues. Germline assignment: CDR1 MNHNY and CDR2 SVGAGI (reference sequence). The V end was cut by 5 bases, the J end by 2 bases, with 17 bases between. The CDR3 nucleotides are TGTGCCAGCAGTAACCCGAGGTATCTTTTCACAGATACGCAGTATTTT. Translation: CASSNPRYLFTDTQYF.